The rows below give T cell receptor beta chains drawn from one sample of a study of chemoradiotherapy in HPV16-positive cancers. Only in-frame clones appear in the TCRdb table, and some are missing; sequencing was by immunoSEQ multiplex PCR. The table lists about 15,000 clones, 89% of them singletons. This sample comprised tumor tissue, obtained from a patient who underwent chemoradiotherapy. The receptors here all came from a human donor with HPV-associated anogenital cancer. CDR3s include the opening cysteine and the closing phenylalanine or tryptophan. A D gene is named only where the DNA matches it firmly. Size is stated for part of the rows, as once, few or many counts, or as a class when the clone is expanded.

j_gene,v_gene,abundance,d_gene,CDR3nt,CDR3aa
TRBJ1-1,TRBV5-8,-,-,TGTGCCAGCAGCCCCAGGGGAGTGGTAAATACTGAAGCTTTCTTT,CASSPRGVVNTEAFF
TRBJ2-1,TRBV4-1,-,TRBD2,TGCGCCAGCAGCCAAGATACAGCGGGAGGGCCGAGTGAGCAGTTCTTC,CASSQDTAGGPSEQFF
TRBJ1-1,TRBV10-1,-,-,TGCGCCAGCAAAGCTGATGGGGACACTGAAGCTTTCTTT,CASKADGDTEAFF
TRBJ1-1,TRBV5-1,-,-,TGCGCCAGCAGCTTGGAAGGGTTTGAGGCTTTCTTT,CASSLEGFEAFF
TRBJ1-5,TRBV29-1,once,-,TGCAGCGCCGCGGGCAACCGCAATCAGCCCCAGCATTTT,CSAAGNRNQPQHF
TRBJ1-2,TRBV6-1,-,-,TGTGCCAGCATCCCTGACAGAAACTATGGCTACACCTTC,CASIPDRNYGYTF
TRBJ2-2,TRBV5-1,-,-,TGCGCCAGCAGCAACTTACAGGGATGGGAGCTGTTTTTT,CASSNLQGWELFF
TRBJ1-1,TRBV5-6,-,TRBD1,TGTGCCAGCAGCCCGTACCCGGGACAGGGAAACACTGAAGCTTTCTTT,CASSPYPGQGNTEAFF
TRBJ2-5,TRBV7-6,-,TRBD1,TGTGCCAGCAGCCCTTTCCCCGGGACAGGGTCTGGGGGGACCCAGTACTTC,CASSPFPGTGSGGTQYF
TRBJ1-1,TRBV11-2,few,-,TGTGCCAGCAGCCCGGAGCCGACAAACACTGAAGCTTTCTTT,CASSPEPTNTEAFF
TRBJ1-2,TRBV11-3,-,TRBD1,TGTGCCAGCAGCTTAGGGACAGGAGTTTCTGGCTACACCTTC,CASSLGTGVSGYTF
TRBJ2-1,TRBV5-4,-,-,TGTGCCAGCAGCTTACCAGCTGGTGAGCAGTTCTTC,CASSLPAGEQFF
TRBJ2-3,TRBV10-1,-,TRBD1,TGCGCCAGCAGTGAGTTTACAGGGGGCATAGATACGCAGTATTTT,CASSEFTGGIDTQYF
TRBJ2-7,TRBV2,-,-,TGTGCCAGCAGTGGGATGGCAGTCTACGAGCAGTACTTC,CASSGMAVYEQYF
TRBJ2-7,TRBV5-6,-,-,TGTGCCAGCAGCTTACGGTGGACCCCGTGGGGGGGCTTCGAGCAGTACTTC,CASSLRWTPWGGFEQYF
TRBJ2-3,TRBV9,-,TRBD2,TGTGCCAGCAGCGCCCCGACTAGCAAAGGTTCAGATACGCAGTATTTT,CASSAPTSKGSDTQYF
TRBJ2-3,TRBV5-4,once,-,TGTGCCAGCAGCTTGCGGTCCGGCTTAGCAACAGATACGCAGTATTTT,CASSLRSGLATDTQYF
TRBJ2-5,TRBV29-1,few,-,TGCAGCCCCCGAATAGGGGAGACCCAGTACTTC,CSPRIGETQYF
TRBJ1-1,TRBV29-1,-,-,TGCAGCGTTGAAAACAGGGCTGAAGCTTTCTTT,CSVENRAEAFF
TRBJ2-3,TRBV5-1,-,-,TGCGCCAGCAGCTTGGGAGGGGAAGGTAGCACAGATACGCAGTATTTT,CASSLGGEGSTDTQYF
TRBJ2-7,TRBV19,-,-,TGTGCCAGTAGTATTCGGGATGGGGGACGAACCTACGAGCAGTACTTC,CASSIRDGGRTYEQYF